Following are 8 T cell receptor beta chains from one sample sequenced in a study of shared clonotypes between healthy human individuals. Clones were read by immunoSEQ multiplex PCR, and TCRdb kept only the in-frame ones, dropping some. The sample holds 980,000 or so clones; about 80% are singletons and the top ten take roughly 1.5%. Sequenced: memory CD4+ T cells sorted from blood. Subset here: CD45RA-negative fraction. All receptors come from a man aged 18 to 29 in good health.

Details on this clone: The sample contains more than one DNA sequence encoding this CDR3. The chain employs TRBV10-3 and TRBJ1-2, with 7 bases lining up with TRBD1. Germline V gene data show CDR1 as ENHRY and CDR2 as SYGVKD. V was clipped by 6 bases and J by 4 bases; unmatched bases: 5. This CDR3 is 13 amino acids long. As DNA, the CDR3 is TGTGCCATCAGCGCCGGGACAGCCTATGGCTACACCTTC. Protein: CAISAGTAYGYTF.

The chain links TRBV6-1 to TRBJ1-3; unclear D gene. The V gene lost 4 bases and the J gene lost 0 bases, with 13 bases spanning the gap. Germline V lookup: CDR1 MNHNS, CDR2 SASEGT. The CDR3 extends over 16 amino acids. CDR3 DNA sequence: TGTGCCAGCAGTGCTACCCGACGGAGCTCTGGAAACACCATATATTTT. Residues: CASSATRRSSGNTIYF.

The chain combines TRBV7-3 with TRBJ2-7, with D tentatively TRBD2 (5 bases). The CDR3 spans 16 residues. Germline V gene lookup returns CDR1 SGHTA and CDR2 FQGTGA. Trimming cost V 6 bases and J 0 bases, with 18 bases left between them. In nucleotides, the CDR3 is TGTGCCAGCAGTCTCACTGGAGGCAGGAGCTCCTACGAGCAGTACTTC. Its translation: CASSLTGGRSSYEQYF.

This clone was counted ten times or more. The chain couples TRBV5-6 to TRBJ2-7; 10 bases match TRBD1. The CDR3 sequence is 15 residues long. The V and J ends lost 4 bases and 6 bases, in that order; junction bases with no gene match: 10. Looked up from germline, CDR1 is SGHDT and CDR2 is YYEEEE. DNA of the CDR3: TGTGCCAGCAGCCCTAGGACAGGGGGGTCGGGCGAGCAGTACTTC. It encodes CASSPRTGGSGEQYF.

The chain combines TRBV19 with TRBJ2-2; D perhaps matches TRBD1 (6 bases). CDR3 length equals 13 residues. Trimming shortened V by 3 bases and J by 7 bases, and 9 bases separated the two germline ends. Germline V gene data show CDR1 as LNHDA and CDR2 as SQIVND (reference sequence). The CDR3 nucleotides read TGTGCCAGTAGTATCGGACAGATCGGGGAGCTGTTTTTT. This translates into CASSIGQIGELFF.

Regarding this clone: Other DNA sequences in this sample translate to the same CDR3. The V and J genes are TRBV6-1 and TRBJ2-2, with 10 bases lining up with TRBD1. Germline assignment: CDR1 MNHNS and CDR2 SASEGT. V gave up 6 bases and J gave up 3 bases; unmatched junction bases: 4. CDR3 size: 15 residues. The CDR3 DNA sequence: TGTGCCAGCAGCACCGGGACAGGGGACACCGGGGAGCTGTTTTTT. Encoded protein: CASSTGTGDTGELFF.

V and J are TRBV5-1 and TRBJ2-7, with 13 bases fitting TRBD2. Germline CDR1 SGHRS, CDR2 YFSETQ. The V and J ends lost 4 bases and 7 bases, in that order; junction bases with no gene match: 11. This CDR3 is built from 16 residues. As DNA, the CDR3 is TGCGCCAGCAGCCCAGGACTAGCGGGAGTGGGCGGGGAGCAGTACTTC. Amino acids: CASSPGLAGVGGEQYF.

This chain's CDR3 is CASSLGEGNSPLHF. Here the CDR3 DNA reads TGTGCCAGCAGCCTGGGGGAGGGTAATTCACCCCTCCACTTT. This sequence joins TRBV7-9 and TRBJ1-6, with D perhaps matching TRBD1 (5 bases). This CDR3 is built from 14 residues. Germline-derived CDR1 and CDR2 are SEHNR and FQNEAQ (reference sequence). V was shortened by 5 bases and J by 6 bases, with 11 bases between the two germline ends.